Listed here are 23 T cell receptor beta chains from one sample, sequenced in a study of T cell responses to AZD1222 COVID-19 vaccine (dated by TCRdb to the early 2020s). Receptor amplification or capture employed the immunoSEQ multiplex PCR assay. TCRdb holds this immuneACCESS table with in-frame rearrangements only. Some clones are missing; in checked studies, unresolved V genes explain under half, and the rest has no known cause. The sample data list roughly 200,000 clones, and approximately 92% of these were observed just once. The top ten hold over 1% of the sample. The time point label, as the study defines it: baseline before first vaccination. The material was peripheral blood, obtained on day 0 of AZD1222 vaccination. The source of these receptors is an adult in good health.

In this sample, this clone turned up once. The chain carries TRBV5-6 and TRBJ1-1, with D tentatively TRBD1 (6 bases). Germline-derived CDR1 and CDR2 are SGHDT and YYEEEE. V lost 3 bases and J lost 7, with 16 bases in between. The CDR3 runs to 14 residues. The CDR3 nucleotides are TGTGCCAGCAGCTACTTTAACAGGGTCGATGAAGCTTTCTTT. Residues: CASSYFNRVDEAFF.

This clone was observed a few times. The chain joins TRBV7-3 to TRBJ2-1; tentative D call: TRBD2 (6 bases). This CDR3 comprises 14 residues. V was clipped by 1 base and J by 10 bases, with 14 bases between them. Looked up from germline, CDR1 is SGHTA and CDR2 is FQGTGA. CDR3 nucleotides: TGTGCCAGCAGCTTAATGGGGCGGGGTCACGAGCAGTTCTTC. Amino acid sequence: CASSLMGRGHEQFF.

In its sample, this clone was seen once. This chain uses TRBV9 with TRBJ1-1; TRBD1 aligns across 9 bases. Per the germline V gene, CDR1 is SGDLS and CDR2 is YYNGEE. CDR3 length: 15 residues. Trimming at V came to 3 bases and at J to 1 base, leaving 4 bases not matched to a gene. The CDR3 is CASSGGQGANTEAFF. The CDR3 DNA reads as TGTGCCAGCAGCGGGGGACAGGGCGCGAACACTGAAGCTTTCTTT.

The chain uses TRBV7-9 and TRBJ1-4; no firm D call. Germline CDR1 SEHNR, CDR2 FQNEAQ (reference sequence). The CDR3 sequence is 15 residues long. Trimming removed 3 bases from V and 3 bases from J, with 11 bases in between. The CDR3 protein is CASSFPRTANEKLFF. CDR3 DNA sequence: TGTGCCAGCAGCTTTCCGAGGACGGCTAATGAAAAACTGTTTTTT.

Worth noting for this clone: One end of the junction fails to match germline, which may point to a read error. The rearrangement uses TRBV9 and TRBJ2-2; D possibly uses TRBD1 or TRBD2 (5 bases each). This CDR3 is 12 amino acids long. Germline V CDR1 and CDR2: SGDLS, YYNGEE. The CDR3 spells CASSLRAGALFF. The CDR3 DNA reads TGTGCCAGCAGCTTGCGGGCTGGGGCGCTGTTTTTT.

The chain links TRBV29-1 to TRBJ1-3, with 7 bases aligning to TRBD1. The germline gives CDR1 SQVTM, CDR2 ANQGSEA. CDR3 length: 16 residues. The V segment lost 1 base and the J segment 0 bases; nucleotides outside the gene matches: 6. The CDR3 region is CSVEAIQGGSGNTIYF. The CDR3, as DNA: TGCAGCGTTGAAGCAATTCAGGGGGGCTCTGGAAACACCATATATTTT.

A note on this clone: The germline gene is not matched at one end of the junction; a read error may be the cause. The gene calls are TRBV5-1 and TRBJ1-2; weak D call: TRBD1 (6 bases). Germline CDR1 is SGHRS and CDR2 is YFSETQ. This CDR3 contains 14 residues. The CDR3 region has the DNA TGCGCCAGCGGCTTCGGGGGCCTTAACTATGGCTACACCTTC. This sequence encodes CASGFGGLNYGYTF.

J is TRBJ2-4 and V is TRBV2, with TRBD1 identical over 9 bases. Germline V gene data show CDR1 as SNHLY and CDR2 as FYNNEI. This CDR3 contains 14 residues. V trimming: 6 bases; J trimming: 8 bases; junction bases outside the gene matches: 8. The CDR3 is CASSKGQGKYIQYF. Here the CDR3 DNA reads TGTGCCAGCAGCAAAGGACAGGGGAAGTACATTCAGTACTTC.

The V and J genes are TRBV6-1 and TRBJ1-1; tentative D call: TRBD1 (5 bases). CDR3 length: 13 residues. V was shortened by 5 bases and J by 5 bases, with 12 bases between the two germline ends. Germline V gives CDR1 MNHNS, CDR2 SASEGT. The CDR3 coding sequence is TGTGCCAGCAGTAGGACACTTACAACTGAAGCTTTCTTT. It yields the protein CASSRTLTTEAFF.

The V and J genes are TRBV7-2 and TRBJ2-3; 13 nucleotides agree with TRBD2. The trim removed 5 bases at V and 2 bases at J, leaving 4 bases unmatched. CDR1 SGHTA and CDR2 FQGNSA come from the germline V gene. This CDR3 has 16 residues. CDR3 protein: CASSRTSGGHTDTQYF. CDR3 coding DNA: TGTGCCAGCAGCCGGACTAGCGGGGGCCACACAGATACGCAGTATTTT. The whole variable domain, remainder taken from reference TRBV7-2 and TRBJ2-3, is GAGVSQSPSNKVTEKGKDVELRCDPISGHTALYWYRQSLGQGLEFLIYFQGNSAPDKSGLPSDRFSAERTGGSVSTLTIQRTQQEDSAVYLCASSRTSGGHTDTQYFGPGTRLTVL.

The genes are TRBV29-1 and TRBJ2-1, with TRBD2 matching 8 bases. V dropped 2 bases and J dropped 5; count of bases not matched to a gene: 5. The CDR3 contains 14 residues. Germline values: CDR1 SQVTM, CDR2 ANQGSEA. As DNA, the CDR3 is TGCAGCGTTGAAACAGGACTAGCAGACAATGAGCAGTTCTTC. As protein: CSVETGLADNEQFF.

The CDR3 reads CASTSSGGAFF. The DNA of the CDR3 is TGTGCCAGTACCTCCTCGGGTGGAGCTTTCTTT. The genes are TRBV19 and TRBJ1-1; D uncertain. V dropped 7 bases and J dropped 10 bases, with 13 bases sitting between them. CDR3 length: 11 amino acids. Per germline, CDR1 LNHDA and CDR2 SQIVND (reference sequence).

This clone occurred once. The J gene is TRBJ2-2, the V gene TRBV20-1; TRBD2 is a possible D gene (6 bases). Germline V gives CDR1 DFQATT, CDR2 SNEGSKA (reference sequence). The CDR3 totals 11 residues. Trimming left V 7 bases short and J 5 bases short, with 8 bases between. The DNA of the CDR3 is TGCAGTGTGGGGAGGACCGGGGAGCTGTTTTTT. This codes for CSVGRTGELFF.

In DNA form, the CDR3 reads TGTGCCAGCAGCCAGCGGGGTGCAACTAATGAAAAACTGTTTTTT. This gives the protein CASSQRGATNEKLFF. This chain connects TRBV14 to TRBJ1-4; D gene ambiguous. Germline V lookup: CDR1 SGHDN, CDR2 FVKESK. The ends were cut back, 3 bases at V and 0 bases at J, with 8 bases in the middle. The CDR3 extends over 15 amino acids.

The chain carries TRBV5-1 and TRBJ2-7; TRBD1 matches 7 bases. V gave up 4 bases and J gave up 6 bases; unmatched junction bases: 10. This CDR3 region has 14 residues. CDR1 is SGHRS, CDR2 YFSETQ, per germline. CDR3 sequence: CASSPTGLNPEQYF. The CDR3, as DNA: TGCGCCAGCAGCCCGACAGGGTTAAATCCCGAGCAGTACTTC.

The chain is built from TRBV18 and TRBJ2-5; TRBD1 matches at 10 bases. From germline, CDR1 is KGHSH and CDR2 LQKENI. Losses at the gene ends were 4 bases for V and 0 bases for J; bases not matched to a gene: 11. The CDR3 is 18 amino acids. The CDR3 protein is CASSHRRQGALNQETQYF. CDR3 sequence (DNA): TGTGCCAGCTCACACAGAAGACAGGGGGCGTTAAACCAAGAGACCCAGTACTTC.

The chain couples TRBV5-4 to TRBJ1-1; D not certain. This CDR3 contains 16 residues. Per germline, CDR1 SGHNT and CDR2 YYREEE (reference sequence). V was cut by 0 bases and J by 2 bases, with 14 bases left in between. The CDR3 reads CASSLESAGVNTEAFF. The CDR3, as DNA: TGTGCCAGCAGCTTGGAGTCGGCAGGCGTCAACACTGAAGCTTTCTTT.

The V and J genes are TRBV20-1 and TRBJ1-3; no clear D. Germline V gene data show CDR1 as DFQATT and CDR2 as SNEGSKA (reference sequence). The V end lost 3 bases, the J end lost 2 bases, and 8 bases lay between the germline ends. The CDR3 is 13 amino acids. The CDR3 loop is CSASIGTGNTIYF. CDR3 bases: TGCAGTGCTAGTATAGGGACTGGAAACACCATATATTTT.

The V and J genes are TRBV28 and TRBJ2-7; 8 bases align to TRBD2. The CDR3 consists of 14 residues. The V gene's germline CDR1 is MDHEN and CDR2 SYDVKM. Trimming cost V 3 bases and J 2 bases; bases outside gene matches: 3. The CDR3 nucleotides read TGTGCCAGCAGTTTCCCGGGGGGGACCTACGAGCAGTACTTC. Its translation is CASSFPGGTYEQYF.

J is TRBJ2-1 and V is TRBV24-1; TRBD2 agrees at 10 bases. The trim removed 3 bases at V and 6 bases at J, leaving 4 bases unmatched. Germline values: CDR1 KGHDR, CDR2 SFDVKD. This CDR3 spans 15 amino acids. The CDR3, as DNA: TGTGCCACCAGTGATCTAGCGGGGGACCCCAATGAGCAGTTCTTC. Translated, it gives CATSDLAGDPNEQFF.

The J gene is TRBJ1-6, the V gene TRBV6-5; tentatively, D is TRBD1 (6 bases). The germline V gene has CDR1 MNHEY and CDR2 SVGAGI. The CDR3 extends over 13 amino acids. V was trimmed by 6 bases and J by 9 bases, leaving 12 bases between them. The CDR3 DNA is TGTGCCAGCAGACCAGGACAGACTTCACCCCTCCACTTT. Translating it yields CASRPGQTSPLHF.

The chain links TRBV6-5 to TRBJ1-5, with D maybe TRBD1 (6 bases). The germline V and J ends were trimmed by 8 bases and 4 bases, with 18 bases remaining between them. CDR3 length: 15 amino acids. Germline-derived CDR1 and CDR2 are MNHEY and SVGAGI. CDR3 bases: TGTGCCAGCTCAAGCGGTCCAGGGGCTAATCAGCCCCAGCATTTT. It codes for CASSSGPGANQPQHF.

The rearrangement uses TRBV29-1 and TRBJ1-2; TRBD1 is a possible D gene (6 bases). The CDR3 totals 13 residues. Between the trimmed V and J ends, which lost 7 bases and 3 bases, there was a span of 15 bases. CDR1 and CDR2 from the germline V gene are SQVTM and ANQGSEA. The CDR3: CSAKQGGDYGYTF. The DNA of the CDR3 is TGCAGCGCTAAACAGGGTGGGGACTATGGCTACACCTTC.